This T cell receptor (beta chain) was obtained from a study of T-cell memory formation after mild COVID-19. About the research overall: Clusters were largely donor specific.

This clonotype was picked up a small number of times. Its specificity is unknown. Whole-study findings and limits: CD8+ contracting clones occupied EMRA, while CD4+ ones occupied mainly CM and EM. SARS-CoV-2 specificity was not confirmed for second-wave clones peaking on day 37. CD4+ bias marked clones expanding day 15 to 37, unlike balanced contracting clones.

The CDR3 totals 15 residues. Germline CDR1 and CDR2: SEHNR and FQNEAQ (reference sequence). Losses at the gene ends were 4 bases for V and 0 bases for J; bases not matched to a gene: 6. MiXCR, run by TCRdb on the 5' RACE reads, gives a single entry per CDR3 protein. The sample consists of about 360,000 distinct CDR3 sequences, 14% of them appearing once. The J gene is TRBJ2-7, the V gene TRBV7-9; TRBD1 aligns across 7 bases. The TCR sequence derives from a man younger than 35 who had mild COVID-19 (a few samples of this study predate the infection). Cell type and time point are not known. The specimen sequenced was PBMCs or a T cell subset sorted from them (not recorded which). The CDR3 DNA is TGTGCCAGCAGCTCCCAGACAGGGAGCTCCTACGAGCAGTACTTC. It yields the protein CASSSQTGSSYEQYF.